Given below is one T cell receptor (beta chain) in context. Reverse transcription used about 0.45 to 1 ug RNA and random hexamers. TCRdb reprocessed the immunoSEQ multiplex PCR reads with MiXCR, giving one entry per CDR3 protein. The repertoire includes under 150,000 distinct CDR3 sequences, approximately 94% of them detected once, and about 0.08% sits in the top ten. This sample was included in a study of CD8 T cells in Susac syndrome. On the study more broadly: Susac syndrome patients were untreated, on corticosteroids with some adding intravenous immunoglobulin, or on intravenous immunoglobulin only.

The CDR3 is 15 amino acids. Germline-derived CDR1 and CDR2 are KGHDR and SFDVKD. Trimming took 1 base from V and 8 from J; bases not matched to a gene: 7. The sample taken for sequencing was CD4+ T cells from PBMCs. The receptor was derived from a human donor with Susac syndrome. The J gene is TRBJ2-1, the V gene TRBV24-1; 7 bases line up with TRBD2. CDR3 sequence: CATSDLAGSRDEQFF. The CDR3, as DNA: TGTGCCACCAGTGATTTAGCGGGATCTAGGGATGAGCAGTTCTTC.